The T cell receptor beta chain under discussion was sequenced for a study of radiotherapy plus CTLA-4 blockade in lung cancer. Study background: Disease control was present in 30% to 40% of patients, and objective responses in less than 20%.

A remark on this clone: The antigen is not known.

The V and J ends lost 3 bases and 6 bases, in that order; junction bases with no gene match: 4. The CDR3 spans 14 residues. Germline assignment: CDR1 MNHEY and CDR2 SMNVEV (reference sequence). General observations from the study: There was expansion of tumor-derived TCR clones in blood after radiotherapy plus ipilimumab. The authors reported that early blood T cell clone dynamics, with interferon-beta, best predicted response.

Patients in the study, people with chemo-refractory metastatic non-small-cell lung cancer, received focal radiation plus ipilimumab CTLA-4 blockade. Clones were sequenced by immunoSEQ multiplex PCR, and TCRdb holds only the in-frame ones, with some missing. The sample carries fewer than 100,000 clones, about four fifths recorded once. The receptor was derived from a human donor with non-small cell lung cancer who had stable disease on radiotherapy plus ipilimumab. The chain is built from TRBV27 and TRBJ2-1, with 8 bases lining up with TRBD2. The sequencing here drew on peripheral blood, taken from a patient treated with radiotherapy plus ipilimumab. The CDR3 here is CASSFGGAFNEQFF. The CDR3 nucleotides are TGTGCCAGCAGTTTCGGGGGGGCATTCAATGAGCAGTTCTTC.